This is a list of T cell receptor beta chains from one sample in a study of T-cell reconstitution after alpha-beta-depleted transplantation in children. Via MiXCR, TCRdb re-called the PCR reads, giving one row per CDR3 protein. Here the sample spans about 610,000 distinct CDR3 sequences, roughly 10% being singletons. The input for sequencing was PBMCs from the stem cell graft donor, taken from the stem cell graft. The receptors shown here come from a human donor who donated a stem cell graft to a child with acute myeloid leukemia. Both conserved end residues are part of each CDR3. Fields, in order: J gene, V gene, D gene, clone size, CDR3 protein, CDR3 DNA. A D gene is named only where the DNA matches it firmly. Clone size is given for some rows only: seen once, a few or many times, or a class if the clone is expanded.

J gene: TRBJ1-5
V gene: TRBV27
D gene: TRBD1
clone size: -
CDR3 protein: CASRSTGGMNQPQHF
CDR3 DNA: TGTGCCAGCAGATCAACAGGGGGCATGAATCAGCCCCAGCATTTT

J gene: TRBJ2-1
V gene: TRBV12-3/TRBV12-4
D gene: -
clone size: many
CDR3 protein: CASSWGGGEQFF
CDR3 DNA: TGTGCCAGCAGTTGGGGGGGCGGGGAGCAGTTCTTC

J gene: TRBJ2-7
V gene: TRBV10-3
D gene: TRBD1
clone size: many
CDR3 protein: CAISEERTGTYEQYF
CDR3 DNA: TGTGCCATCAGTGAGGAGAGGACAGGGACCTACGAGCAGTACTTC

J gene: TRBJ2-7
V gene: TRBV20-1
D gene: TRBD1
clone size: few
CDR3 protein: CSAEDGGRGLGEQYF
CDR3 DNA: TGCAGTGCGGAAGACGGAGGCAGGGGGCTGGGCGAGCAGTACTTC

J gene: TRBJ1-3
V gene: TRBV7-6
D gene: -
clone size: few
CDR3 protein: CASSTPGNTIYF
CDR3 DNA: TGTGCCAGCTCTACCCCTGGAAACACCATATATTTT

J gene: TRBJ2-1
V gene: TRBV24-1
D gene: TRBD2
clone size: few
CDR3 protein: CATSDPGTSGGDEQFF
CDR3 DNA: TGTGCCACCAGTGATCCCGGGACTAGCGGCGGGGATGAGCAGTTCTTC

J gene: TRBJ2-3
V gene: TRBV7-8
D gene: -
clone size: -
CDR3 protein: CASTRGSLNTDTQYF
CDR3 DNA: TGTGCCAGCACCCGAGGGTCCCTAAACACAGATACGCAGTATTTT

J gene: TRBJ2-1
V gene: TRBV24-1
D gene: -
clone size: -
CDR3 protein: CATSDPRMIATNSYNEQFF
CDR3 DNA: TGTGCCACCAGTGATCCCCGAATGATAGCGACGAACTCCTACAATGAGCAGTTCTTC

J gene: TRBJ1-1
V gene: TRBV7-9
D gene: -
clone size: -
CDR3 protein: CASSSKKGGFTEAFF
CDR3 DNA: TGTGCCAGCAGCTCGAAAAAGGGGGGGTTCACTGAAGCTTTCTTT

J gene: TRBJ1-4
V gene: TRBV7-2
D gene: -
clone size: -
CDR3 protein: CASSLYNEKLFF
CDR3 DNA: TGTGCCAGCAGCTTATATAATGAAAAACTGTTTTTT

J gene: TRBJ2-3
V gene: TRBV4-2
D gene: -
clone size: many
CDR3 protein: CASSQEVGWTDTQYF
CDR3 DNA: TGTGCCAGCAGCCAAGAGGTGGGGTGGACAGATACGCAGTATTTT

J gene: TRBJ2-7
V gene: TRBV5-1
D gene: TRBD1
clone size: many
CDR3 protein: CASSLWTGAYEQYF
CDR3 DNA: TGCGCCAGCAGCCTCTGGACAGGGGCCTACGAGCAGTACTTC

J gene: TRBJ2-3
V gene: TRBV29-1
D gene: -
clone size: -
CDR3 protein: CSVSRDNTQYF
CDR3 DNA: TGCAGCGTTTCTCGGGACAATACGCAGTATTTT

J gene: TRBJ2-3
V gene: TRBV20-1
D gene: -
clone size: many
CDR3 protein: CSASQVRRTDTQYF
CDR3 DNA: TGCAGTGCTTCACAAGTAAGACGCACAGATACGCAGTATTTT

J gene: TRBJ1-2
V gene: TRBV28
D gene: -
clone size: few
CDR3 protein: CASSPPPKGGYTF
CDR3 DNA: TGTGCCAGCAGCCCACCTCCAAAGGGTGGCTACACCTTC

J gene: TRBJ2-1
V gene: TRBV7-2
D gene: -
clone size: -
CDR3 protein: CASSPRAPAANEQFF
CDR3 DNA: TGTGCCAGCAGCCCCCGGGCCCCTGCCGCCAATGAGCAGTTCTTC

J gene: TRBJ2-3
V gene: TRBV7-3
D gene: -
clone size: few
CDR3 protein: CASSLQGWGTDTQYF
CDR3 DNA: TGTGCCAGCAGCTTACAGGGATGGGGCACAGATACGCAGTATTTT

J gene: TRBJ2-7
V gene: TRBV5-1
D gene: -
clone size: few
CDR3 protein: CASSNGLTPADEQYF
CDR3 DNA: TGCGCCAGCAGCAATGGACTAACCCCGGCCGACGAGCAGTACTTC

J gene: TRBJ2-1
V gene: TRBV6-5
D gene: TRBD1
clone size: many
CDR3 protein: CASTTGAENEQFF
CDR3 DNA: TGTGCCAGCACGACAGGGGCTGAGAATGAGCAGTTCTTC

J gene: TRBJ2-7
V gene: TRBV20-1
D gene: -
clone size: few
CDR3 protein: CSARGAGIDSYEQYF
CDR3 DNA: TGCAGTGCTAGAGGGGCAGGGATCGACTCCTACGAGCAGTACTTC

J gene: TRBJ2-7
V gene: TRBV6-5
D gene: -
clone size: -
CDR3 protein: CASSYPDSSGEQYF
CDR3 DNA: TGTGCCAGCAGTTACCCGGACAGCTCGGGGGAGCAGTACTTC

J gene: TRBJ1-1
V gene: TRBV29-1
D gene: -
clone size: few
CDR3 protein: CSAEGDIALNTEAFF
CDR3 DNA: TGCAGCGCCGAGGGGGACATCGCTCTAAACACTGAAGCTTTCTTT

J gene: TRBJ2-2
V gene: TRBV27
D gene: -
clone size: many
CDR3 protein: CASSPQVTGELFF
CDR3 DNA: TGTGCCAGCAGTCCGCAAGTGACCGGGGAGCTGTTTTTT

J gene: TRBJ1-5
V gene: TRBV10-3
D gene: TRBD1
clone size: many
CDR3 protein: CAISKTGGNQPQHF
CDR3 DNA: TGTGCCATCAGTAAAACAGGGGGCAATCAGCCCCAGCATTTT

J gene: TRBJ2-3
V gene: TRBV12-3/TRBV12-4
D gene: -
clone size: many
CDR3 protein: CASNYRSTDTQYF
CDR3 DNA: TGTGCCAGCAACTACCGGAGCACAGATACGCAGTATTTT

J gene: TRBJ1-1
V gene: TRBV20-1
D gene: -
clone size: -
CDR3 protein: CSARDYMTVDTEAFF
CDR3 DNA: TGCAGTGCTAGAGATTATATGACCGTCGACACTGAAGCTTTCTTT

J gene: TRBJ1-2
V gene: TRBV4-3
D gene: -
clone size: few
CDR3 protein: CASSQDLGQSYYGYTF
CDR3 DNA: TGCGCCAGCAGCCAAGATCTTGGGCAGAGCTACTATGGCTACACCTTC

J gene: TRBJ2-3
V gene: TRBV11-2
D gene: TRBD2
clone size: many
CDR3 protein: CASSSRTSGRASTDTQYF
CDR3 DNA: TGTGCCAGCAGCTCGAGAACTAGCGGGAGGGCCAGCACAGATACGCAGTATTTT

J gene: TRBJ2-2
V gene: TRBV7-3
D gene: -
clone size: many
CDR3 protein: CASSLTQTGELFF
CDR3 DNA: TGTGCCAGCAGCTTAACCCAAACCGGGGAGCTGTTTTTT

J gene: TRBJ2-1
V gene: TRBV20-1
D gene: -
clone size: few
CDR3 protein: CSARVSGSRAYNEQFF
CDR3 DNA: TGCAGTGCTAGAGTCTCGGGTAGTAGGGCCTACAATGAGCAGTTCTTC

J gene: TRBJ2-1
V gene: TRBV11-2
D gene: -
clone size: many
CDR3 protein: CASSLVAGANEQFF
CDR3 DNA: TGTGCCAGCAGCTTGGTGGCGGGCGCAAATGAGCAGTTCTTC

J gene: TRBJ2-1
V gene: TRBV10-3
D gene: -
clone size: -
CDR3 protein: CAISLSGLDEQFF
CDR3 DNA: TGTGCCATCAGTCTTTCGGGGTTGGATGAGCAGTTCTTC

J gene: TRBJ1-1
V gene: TRBV20-1
D gene: -
clone size: many
CDR3 protein: CSARDLQGSGTEAFF
CDR3 DNA: TGCAGTGCTAGAGATCTGCAGGGTTCGGGCACTGAAGCTTTCTTT

J gene: TRBJ1-1
V gene: TRBV18
D gene: TRBD1
clone size: -
CDR3 protein: CASSPQGGEAFF
CDR3 DNA: TGTGCCAGCTCACCCCAGGGGGGTGAAGCTTTCTTT

J gene: TRBJ1-4
V gene: TRBV5-1
D gene: -
clone size: few
CDR3 protein: CASSAPGTGEKLFF
CDR3 DNA: TGCGCCAGCAGCGCCCCCGGGACGGGGGAAAAACTGTTTTTT

J gene: TRBJ2-3
V gene: TRBV12-3/TRBV12-4
D gene: -
clone size: -
CDR3 protein: CASSLGRMDTQYF
CDR3 DNA: TGTGCCAGCAGTTTAGGGCGAATGGATACGCAGTATTTT

J gene: TRBJ2-2
V gene: TRBV9
D gene: -
clone size: many
CDR3 protein: CASSVGKGWDTGELFF
CDR3 DNA: TGTGCCAGCAGCGTAGGAAAGGGGTGGGACACCGGGGAGCTGTTTTTT

J gene: TRBJ2-5
V gene: TRBV6-2/TRBV6-3
D gene: -
clone size: -
CDR3 protein: CASTPGRSEAETQYF
CDR3 DNA: TGTGCCAGCACCCCGGGGCGGAGCGAGGCGGAGACCCAGTACTTC

J gene: TRBJ2-1
V gene: TRBV3-1
D gene: TRBD2
clone size: many
CDR3 protein: CASSLVAGDADEQFF
CDR3 DNA: TGTGCCAGCAGTCTCGTAGCGGGAGACGCCGATGAGCAGTTCTTC

J gene: TRBJ1-1
V gene: TRBV11-2
D gene: -
clone size: -
CDR3 protein: CASSWGTLGNTEAFF
CDR3 DNA: TGTGCCAGCAGCTGGGGGACCTTAGGGAACACTGAAGCTTTCTTT

J gene: TRBJ2-4
V gene: TRBV3-1
D gene: TRBD2
clone size: -
CDR3 protein: CASSQELAGTLAKNIQYF
CDR3 DNA: TGTGCCAGCAGCCAAGAACTAGCGGGGACTCTAGCCAAAAACATTCAGTACTTC

J gene: TRBJ2-7
V gene: TRBV4-3
D gene: TRBD2
clone size: once
CDR3 protein: CASSQDAGGPYEQYF
CDR3 DNA: TGCGCCAGCAGCCAAGACGCGGGAGGCCCCTACGAGCAGTACTTC

J gene: TRBJ1-5
V gene: TRBV6-2/TRBV6-3
D gene: -
clone size: -
CDR3 protein: CASSEGGLGLEPQHF
CDR3 DNA: TGTGCCAGCAGCGAAGGGGGATTGGGTTTGGAGCCCCAGCATTTT

J gene: TRBJ2-1
V gene: TRBV27
D gene: TRBD1
clone size: few
CDR3 protein: CASSLREPGQGFYEQFF
CDR3 DNA: TGTGCCAGCAGTTTACGAGAACCGGGACAGGGGTTTTATGAGCAGTTCTTC

J gene: TRBJ1-1
V gene: TRBV3-1
D gene: -
clone size: -
CDR3 protein: CASSQAGSRTEAFF
CDR3 DNA: TGTGCCAGCAGCCAAGCAGGGTCAAGGACTGAAGCTTTCTTT

J gene: TRBJ1-2
V gene: TRBV7-6
D gene: TRBD1
clone size: few
CDR3 protein: CASSRGTGLLNYGYTF
CDR3 DNA: TGTGCCAGCAGCAGAGGGACAGGGCTACTCAACTATGGCTACACCTTC

J gene: TRBJ1-5
V gene: TRBV10-3
D gene: TRBD1
clone size: -
CDR3 protein: CANGDPGQGGQPQHF
CDR3 DNA: TGTGCCAACGGGGATCCGGGACAGGGTGGTCAGCCCCAGCATTTT

J gene: TRBJ1-5
V gene: TRBV19
D gene: TRBD1
clone size: -
CDR3 protein: CARKQGANNQPQHF
CDR3 DNA: TGTGCCAGGAAACAGGGGGCTAACAATCAGCCCCAGCATTTT

J gene: TRBJ2-7
V gene: TRBV10-3
D gene: -
clone size: many
CDR3 protein: CAISEGRSSYEQYF
CDR3 DNA: TGTGCCATCAGTGAGGGACGGAGCTCCTACGAGCAGTACTTC

J gene: TRBJ2-2
V gene: TRBV3-1
D gene: -
clone size: -
CDR3 protein: CASSQVADSNTGELFF
CDR3 DNA: TGTGCCAGCAGCCAAGTAGCGGATAGCAACACCGGGGAGCTGTTTTTT

J gene: TRBJ2-1
V gene: TRBV7-9
D gene: TRBD2
clone size: -
CDR3 protein: CASSLTSGGPGEQFF
CDR3 DNA: TGTGCCAGCAGCTTAACGTCGGGAGGGCCGGGTGAGCAGTTCTTC

J gene: TRBJ2-1
V gene: TRBV25-1
D gene: -
clone size: few
CDR3 protein: CASSEGFGEQFF
CDR3 DNA: TGTGCCAGCAGCGAGGGCTTTGGTGAGCAGTTCTTC